This paragraph covers one T cell receptor (beta chain) sequence. Germline CDR1 MGHRA, CDR2 YSYEKL. The V gene lost 1 base and the J gene lost 11 bases, with 17 bases spanning the gap. The CDR3 totals 14 residues. The data belong to a study of blood T cell repertoires in COVID-19. About the research overall: COVID-19 samples, acute and convalescent, were from the United States, Italy and Spain. Sources were T cells, B-cell-depleted T cells, or PBMCs; the material itself was cDNA or gDNA.

Authors' data handling: The authors estimated nucleated cell counts from reference gene primer amplification. Method: immunoSEQ multiplex PCR; TCRdb's copy keeps in-frame clones and lacks some. The D gene and trimming were derived from the DNA, and the V and J assignments and clone size from that table. The repertoire has about 140,000 clones, 88% of them found once; the top ten carry about 1.5%. The chain links TRBV4-1 to TRBJ1-1; TRBD1 might be the D (6 bases). The source is a woman aged 60-75 years with acute or convalescent COVID-19. The sample was peripheral blood. The DNA for the CDR3 is TGCGCCAGCAGCCAAGTCGTAGAACAGGGAAGGGCTTTCTTT. Its translation is CASSQVVEQGRAFF.